This T cell receptor beta chain was profiled in a study of cytomegalovirus exposure and HLA in healthy donors. Primers for the PCR totalled 60 Vbeta and 13 Jbeta. Sequencing used immunoSEQ multiplex PCR; TCRdb keeps in-frame clones, though not all of them. The sample lists approximately 130,000 clones, 70% to 80% occurring once. Germline CDR1 reads SEHNR; CDR2 reads FQNEAQ (reference sequence). CDR3 length equals 14 residues. The germline V and J ends were trimmed by 4 bases and 6 bases, with 16 bases remaining between them. Material: PBMCs. This receptor was identified in a man aged 30 to 45 in good health and CMV-seronegative. V is TRBV7-9 and J is TRBJ2-7; TRBD2 is a possible D gene (6 bases). In DNA form, the CDR3 reads TGTGCCAGCAGCTCACCAGGGCGGGGATTCGAGCAGTACTTC. Protein sequence: CASSSPGRGFEQYF.